This T cell receptor (beta chain) stems from a study of blood T cell repertoires in COVID-19. Study background: Acute and convalescent COVID-19 samples came from the United States, Italy and Spain.

Per the study methods: Using reference gene primer amplification, nucleated cell counts were estimated. The data were produced by immunoSEQ multiplex PCR, yet TCRdb's version contains in-frame clones alone and is incomplete. V and J calls and clone size are as listed in that table; D and trimming were resolved from the DNA. The sample gives about 55,000 clones, 80% to 90% of which show up once; 13% to 15% is in the top ten. Source material: peripheral blood. The TCR sequence derives from a man between 65 and 79 years old with acute or convalescent COVID-19.

CDR3 sequence reads: CASSQGQPYGYTF. CDR3 in DNA: TGCGCCAGCAGCCAGGGACAGCCCTATGGCTACACCTTC. The genes are TRBV4-1 and TRBJ1-2, with TRBD1 identical over 7 bases. The CDR3 is made up of 13 amino acids. The J segment lost 4 bases and the V segment lost 3 bases, leaving 2 bases of the junction unmatched. Germline values: CDR1 MGHRA, CDR2 YSYEKL.